Sequencing of this TCR beta chain was carried out in a study of T cells in Graves' hyperthyroidism and ophthalmopathy. This clonotype has only a few counts. An end of the junction does not agree with germline; a read error may underlie this. The germline V gene has CDR1 SGHTA and CDR2 FQGNSA. The CDR3 contains 16 residues. TCR beta CDR3 regions were amplified from RNA. When the TCR CDR3 underwent first-round RT-PCR, the HTBI primer set was used. From the multiplex PCR reads, TCRdb called clonotypes with MiXCR, one entry per CDR3 protein. The data contain 450,000 to 600,000 distinct CDR3 sequences, roughly 15% of them singletons.

This clonotype originated in a woman aged 40-49 years with Graves' hyperthyroidism. Sequencing was performed on blood. This chain links TRBV7-2 with TRBJ2-7; TRBD2 matches at 8 bases. The CDR3 sequence is CASSLVAGGSSYKQYF. As DNA, the CDR3 is TGTGCCAGCAGCTTAGTGGCGGGGGGAAGCTCCTACAAGCAGTACTTC.